Presented here are 19 T cell receptor beta chains from one specimen sequenced in a study of blood T cell repertoires in COVID-19. Using immunoSEQ multiplex PCR, the repertoire was profiled, and TCRdb retains in-frame clones only, with some absent. The sample shows roughly 160,000 clones, approximately 91% of them seen only once. The specimen sequenced was peripheral blood. These receptors all stem from a man aged 18-30 years with COVID-19, enrolled during active disease.

In this sample, this clone turned up once. This sequence joins TRBV3-1 (or the pseudogene TRBV3-2) and TRBJ2-3; 8 bases line up with TRBD2. Germline V gene sequence: CDR1 LGHDT, CDR2 YNNKEL (reference sequence). With V trimmed by 0 bases and J by 0 bases, 8 bases remained unmatched. The CDR3 loop spans 18 amino acids. CDR3 loop: CASSQDISGTTSTDTQYF. CDR3 in DNA: TGTGCCAGCAGCCAAGATATTAGCGGGACTACTAGCACAGATACGCAGTATTTT.

This clone was counted once. The CDR3 is CAWSQGLIDTQYF. CDR3 in DNA: TGTGCCTGGAGTCAGGGACTTATAGATACGCAGTATTTT. The V and J genes are TRBV30 and TRBJ2-3, with a weak D call TRBD2 (6 bases). V was shortened by 2 bases and J by 5 bases, with 11 bases between the two germline ends. The CDR3 consists of 13 residues. CDR1 and CDR2 from the germline V gene are GTSNPN and SVGIG (reference sequence).

The gene calls are TRBV6-2 or TRBV6-3 and TRBJ1-1, with D perhaps matching TRBD1 (6 bases). CDR1 and CDR2 from the germline V gene are MNHEY and SVGEGT. The CDR3 totals 16 residues. Between the trimmed V and J ends, which lost 2 bases and 3 bases, there was a span of 16 bases. CDR3 nucleotides: TGTGCCAGCAGTTACCGCATACAGGGTAGAGACACTGAAGCTTTCTTT. Protein sequence: CASSYRIQGRDTEAFF.

As to this clone: At one boundary the junction diverges from the germline segment, which might be a read error. The rearrangement joins TRBV27 to TRBJ1-4; 7 positions match TRBD1. In germline, CDR1 is MNHEY, CDR2 SMNVEV (reference sequence). There are 13 residues in the CDR3. CDR3 protein: CASSYRGNEKLLF. The CDR3 DNA follows: TGTGCCAGCAGTTACAGGGGCAATGAAAAACTGCTTTTT.

J is TRBJ2-1 and V is TRBV9; 14 bases agree with TRBD2. The V gene's germline CDR1 is SGDLS and CDR2 YYNGEE. CDR3 length equals 16 residues. J lost 8 bases, V lost 0 bases, and 4 bases had no gene match. The CDR3 coding sequence is TGTGCCAGCAGCGTAGATGGACTAGCGGGGGGTCATGAGCAGTTCTTC. This translates into CASSVDGLAGGHEQFF.

J is TRBJ2-7 and V is TRBV6-6; 8 positions match TRBD1. The J segment lost 3 bases and the V segment lost 6 bases, leaving 7 bases of the junction unmatched. The CDR3 is 14 residues long. Germline V CDR1 and CDR2: MNHNY, SVGAGI (reference sequence). In DNA, the CDR3 is TGTGCCAGCAGGAGGGACAGGAACATCTACGAGCAGTACTTC. Encoded protein: CASRRDRNIYEQYF.

The chain is built from TRBV12-3 or TRBV12-4 and TRBJ2-7; TRBD1 is a possible D gene (6 bases). The ends were cut back, 6 bases at V and 4 bases at J, with 13 bases in the middle. There are 13 residues in the CDR3. CDR3 amino acids: CASSFDRLYEQYF. The CDR3 DNA is TGTGCCAGCAGCTTCGACAGGCTTTACGAGCAGTACTTC.

For this clone: One end of the junction fails to match germline, which may point to a read error. The V call is TRBV5-1, the J call TRBJ1-4; 10 bases map to TRBD1. The germline CDR1 and CDR2 sequences are SGHRS and YFSETQ. The CDR3 runs 16 residues. In DNA form, the CDR3 reads TGCGCCAGCAGCTTGGGACAGGGGGCTGGTAATGAAAAACTGCTTTTT. Its translation: CASSLGQGAGNEKLLF.

The V call is TRBV27, the J call TRBJ1-4; D call uncertain. CDR1 is MNHEY and CDR2 is SMNVEV in the germline V gene (reference sequence). V was trimmed by 5 bases and J by 4 bases, leaving 11 bases between them. The CDR3 consists of 14 residues. The CDR3, as DNA: TGTGCCAGCAGTCCAGTCCGGGATAATGAAAAACTGTTTTTT. This codes for CASSPVRDNEKLFF.

The gene calls are TRBV9 and TRBJ2-3; 12 bases agree with TRBD2. V lost 0 bases, J lost 4 bases, and 6 bases stayed unmatched. The CDR3 is 17 residues long. The V gene's germline CDR1 is SGDLS and CDR2 YYNGEE. The CDR3 bases are TGTGCCAGCAGCGTAGGACCTAGCGGGAGGGGCGCAGATACGCAGTATTTT. The encoded protein is CASSVGPSGRGADTQYF.

This chain joins TRBV28 and TRBJ2-2; TRBD1 might be the D (5 bases). Trimming took off 2 bases at V and 1 base at J, with 14 bases between the two ends. Germline V CDR1 and CDR2: MDHEN, SYDVKM. This CDR3 has 17 residues. This CDR3 reads CASSLPSRQQNTGELFF. CDR3 DNA sequence: TGTGCCAGCAGTTTACCGTCGCGACAGCAGAACACCGGGGAGCTGTTTTTT. Drawing the rest from reference TRBV28 and TRBJ2-2, the complete variable domain is DVKVTQSSRYLVKRTGEKVFLECVQDMDHENMFWYRQDPGLGLRLIYFSYDVKMKEKGDIPEGYSVSREKKERFSLILESASTNQTSMYLCASSLPSRQQNTGELFFGEGSRLTVL.

The V call is TRBV5-4, the J call TRBJ2-7, with D perhaps matching TRBD2 (5 bases). This CDR3 has 16 residues. V shed 4 bases and J shed 5 bases, with 22 bases lying between them. Germline loops: CDR1 SGHNT, CDR2 YYREEE (reference sequence). The CDR3 is CASSPPGSSEAHEQYF. The CDR3 DNA follows: TGTGCCAGCAGCCCCCCTGGGAGCTCCGAGGCCCACGAGCAGTACTTC.

This clone showed up just a few times. The rearrangement joins TRBV4-2 to TRBJ1-2, with TRBD1 as a possible D gene (6 bases). V dropped 0 bases and J dropped 3 bases, with 17 bases sitting between them. The germline V gene has CDR1 LGHNA and CDR2 YNFKEQ. The CDR3 has 17 residues. CDR3 region: CASSQDINRERYYGYTF. The CDR3 nucleotides are TGTGCCAGCAGCCAAGATATTAACAGGGAACGGTACTATGGCTACACCTTC.

In this sample, this clone turned up once. The chain couples TRBV19 to TRBJ1-2; D perhaps matches TRBD1 (5 bases). Deletions cut 3 bases from V and 8 bases from J, with 16 bases between. This CDR3 is 14 amino acids long. CDR1 LNHDA and CDR2 SQIVND come from the germline V gene (reference sequence). The CDR3 DNA is TGTGCCAGTAGTATGTACCCAGGGCGGCGCGGCTACACCTTC. Its translation: CASSMYPGRRGYTF.

The CDR3: CASSRTSGLAYNEQFF. In nucleotides, the CDR3 is TGCGCCAGCAGCCGGACTAGCGGGTTGGCCTACAATGAGCAGTTCTTC. This rearrangement joins TRBV4-3 to TRBJ2-1; TRBD2 matches at 11 bases. V dropped 4 bases and J dropped 2; count of bases not matched to a gene: 4. From germline, CDR1 is LGHNA and CDR2 YSLEER. This CDR3 is 16 amino acids long.

The J gene is TRBJ2-6, the V gene TRBV28; D gene uncertain. The germline V gene encodes CDR1 MDHEN and CDR2 SYDVKM. Deletions cut 1 base from V and 0 bases from J, with 10 bases between. CDR3 length: 17 amino acids. CDR3: CASSLLAPGSGANVLTF. CDR3 in DNA: TGTGCCAGCAGTTTATTGGCACCAGGCTCTGGGGCCAACGTCCTGACTTTC.

The chain combines TRBV19 with TRBJ2-7, with no clear D. This CDR3 has 15 residues. Deletions cut 7 bases from V and 0 bases from J, with 16 bases between. Germline CDR1 is LNHDA and CDR2 is SQIVND (reference sequence). DNA of the CDR3: TGTGCCAGTAAGCGTAATGACGGAAGCTCCTACGAGCAGTACTTC. It yields the protein CASKRNDGSSYEQYF.

The J gene is TRBJ1-1, the V gene TRBV28; D perhaps matches TRBD1 (6 bases). CDR3 length: 14 amino acids. Germline values: CDR1 MDHEN, CDR2 SYDVKM. Trimming cost V 11 bases and J 0 bases, with 16 bases left between them. The CDR3 sequence is CAAGGGQVNTEAFF. CDR3 coding DNA: TGTGCCGCTGGCGGGGGGCAGGTGAACACTGAAGCTTTCTTT.

V gene TRBV27 combines with J gene TRBJ2-2; 7 positions match TRBD1. V was clipped by 3 bases and J by 5 bases; unmatched bases: 6. CDR1 is MNHEY and CDR2 is SMNVEV in the germline V gene (reference sequence). CDR3 length equals 15 residues. The CDR3 loop reads CASSLRGRRTGELFF. The CDR3 DNA is TGTGCCAGCAGTTTGAGGGGGCGTCGGACCGGGGAGCTGTTTTTT.